The 28 T cell receptor beta chains below all came from one sample that was sequenced in a study of T cells in Graves' hyperthyroidism and ophthalmopathy. The source material, RNA transcripts, was used to amplify TCR beta CDR3 regions. Carried out on the TCR CDR3, a first-round RT-PCR used the HTBI primer set. TCRdb processed the multiplex PCR reads anew with MiXCR; each CDR3 protein has one entry. The sample lists some 350,000 distinct CDR3 sequences; about 25% were seen once. Sequencing was done on a sample of blood. These receptors originate from a man between 45 and 60 years old with Graves' hyperthyroidism.

This clonotype occurred many times. The rearrangement links TRBV27 to TRBJ2-1; 11 nucleotides line up with TRBD2. CDR1 is MNHEY, CDR2 SMNVEV, per germline (reference sequence). The ends lost 8 bases at V and 6 bases at J; junction bases unmatched: 9. The CDR3 is 15 amino acids. The DNA of the CDR3 is TGTGCCAGCGCTCTTGGACTAGCGGGCGCCAATGAGCAGTTCTTC. Its translation is CASALGLAGANEQFF.

The chain is built from TRBV6-1 and TRBJ2-5; 9 bases agree with TRBD2. Looked up from germline, CDR1 is MNHNS and CDR2 is SASEGT. With V trimmed by 2 bases and J by 4 bases, 14 bases remained unmatched. The CDR3 length is 18 residues. CDR3 DNA: TGTGCCAGCAGTGAACTAGCGGGGAGGGCCACAGGGAGAGAGACCCAGTACTTC. It yields the protein CASSELAGRATGRETQYF.

This clonotype was seen a handful of times. The chain links TRBV5-1 to TRBJ1-1, with D perhaps matching TRBD1 (5 bases). This CDR3 has 16 amino acids. V was pared by 2 bases and J by 1 base, with 15 bases between. Germline assignment: CDR1 SGHRS and CDR2 YFSETQ. The DNA of the CDR3 is TGCGCCAGCAGCTTAACCCTCGGGCAGGGGAACACTGAAGCTTTCTTT. It codes for CASSLTLGQGNTEAFF.

The gene calls are TRBV6-1 and TRBJ2-2; the match to TRBD2 covers 8 bases. Trimming took 10 bases from V and 0 from J; bases not matched to a gene: 7. Looked up from germline, CDR1 is MNHNS and CDR2 is SASEGT. The CDR3 consists of 15 residues. The CDR3: CATTGTRPNTGELFF. The CDR3 DNA reads as TGTGCCACCACCGGGACTAGGCCGAACACCGGGGAGCTGTTTTTT.

The V and J genes are TRBV5-1 and TRBJ1-2; D call uncertain. This CDR3 is 14 amino acids long. V was cut by 1 base and J by 4 bases, with 11 bases left in between. Germline CDR1 reads SGHRS; CDR2 reads YFSETQ. For the CDR3, the DNA is TGCGCCAGCAGCTTGAGTGAAGGCGGCTATGGCTACACCTTC. This translates into CASSLSEGGYGYTF.

Ten or more counts support this clonotype. The V and J genes are TRBV18 and TRBJ1-1, with unresolved D. The V gene's germline CDR1 is KGHSH and CDR2 LQKENI. The CDR3 has 15 amino acids. Between the trimmed V and J ends, which lost 2 bases and 4 bases, there was a span of 14 bases. The CDR3 region has the DNA TGTGCCAGCTCACCAGGACGATCCCAGGTCACTGAAGCTTTCTTT. Translated: CASSPGRSQVTEAFF.

This clonotype has only a few counts. The chain couples TRBV24-1 to TRBJ2-3; D may match TRBD1 or TRBD2 (5 bases each). CDR3 length: 16 amino acids. CDR1 and CDR2 from the germline V gene are KGHDR and SFDVKD. V shed 0 bases and J shed 0 bases, with 9 bases lying between them. For the CDR3, the DNA is TGTGCCACCAGTGATTTGTTGGGGGAAAGCACAGATACGCAGTATTTT. Its translation is CATSDLLGESTDTQYF.

The V call is TRBV2, the J call TRBJ2-5, with D possibly called TRBD1 or TRBD2 (6 bases each). This CDR3 is built from 15 residues. Germline V gene lookup returns CDR1 SNHLY and CDR2 FYNNEI. V gave up 0 bases and J gave up 7 bases, with 15 bases separating them. The CDR3 here is CASSEAGGQGGTQYF. CDR3 coding DNA: TGTGCCAGCAGTGAAGCGGGGGGCCAGGGTGGGACCCAGTACTTC.

The V call is TRBV11-1, the J call TRBJ2-1; weak D call: TRBD1 (5 bases). The germline CDR1 and CDR2 sequences are SGHAT and FQDESV (reference sequence). The CDR3 totals 13 residues. V lost 3 bases, J lost 9 bases, and 12 bases lay in between. CDR3 sequence reads: CASSLLRVTEQFF. In DNA form, the CDR3 reads TGTGCCAGCAGCTTGCTCAGGGTCACTGAGCAGTTCTTC. The entire variable domain, with the rest obtained from reference TRBV11-1 and TRBJ2-1, is as follows: EAEVAQSPRYKITEKSQAVAFWCDPISGHATLYWYRQILGQGPELLVQFQDESVVDDSQLPKDRFSAERLKGVDSTLKIQPAELGDSAMYLCASSLLRVTEQFFGPGTRLTVL.

The table lists this clonotype with many counts. The V and J genes are TRBV3-1 and TRBJ2-1, with 11 nucleotides matching TRBD2. The CDR3 has 15 residues. Germline values: CDR1 LGHDT, CDR2 YNNKEL (reference sequence). V shed 5 bases and J 8 bases; nucleotides not matched to a gene: 8. This chain's CDR3 is CASSETSGSADEQFF. As DNA, the CDR3 is TGTGCCAGCAGCGAAACTAGCGGGAGTGCCGATGAGCAGTTCTTC.

The chain employs TRBV4-2 and TRBJ2-6, with D unclear. The germline V gene encodes CDR1 LGHNA and CDR2 YNFKEQ. The CDR3 runs to 16 residues. The ends were cut back, 3 bases at V and 1 base at J, with 10 bases in the middle. CDR3 sequence: CASSQAGPSGANVLTF. CDR3 DNA: TGTGCCAGCAGCCAGGCAGGACCGTCTGGGGCCAACGTCCTGACTTTC.

The chain is built from TRBV5-1 and TRBJ2-2; 13 nucleotides align to TRBD2. Germline CDR1 and CDR2: SGHRS and YFSETQ. This CDR3 region has 17 residues. Trimming at V came to 4 bases and at J to 2 bases, leaving 5 bases not matched to a gene. CDR3 loop: CASSLLGLAGNTGELFF. The CDR3 DNA reads as TGCGCCAGCAGCCTGTTGGGACTAGCGGGAAACACCGGGGAGCTGTTTTTT. Complete variable domain (other parts from reference TRBV5-1 and TRBJ2-2): KAGVTQTPRYLIKTRGQQVTLSCSPISGHRSVSWYQQTPGQGLQFLFEYFSETQRNKGNFPGRFSGRQFSNSRSEMNVSTLELGDSALYLCASSLLGLAGNTGELFFGEGSRLTVL.

This clonotype has more than one count but fewer than ten. The V call is TRBV24-1, the J call TRBJ2-5, with TRBD2 as a possible D gene (6 bases). With 3 bases removed from V and 5 bases from J, the gap between germline ends came to 18 bases. CDR3 size: 16 residues. The germline V gene has CDR1 KGHDR and CDR2 SFDVKD. In nucleotides, the CDR3 is TGTGCCACCAGTGATCGCCGGGAGAACAAGGGGGAGACCCAGTACTTC. This sequence encodes CATSDRRENKGETQYF.

This chain joins TRBV5-1 and TRBJ2-5, with 10 positions matching TRBD1. With 4 bases clipped from V and 3 bases from J, the junction kept 6 bases outside the gene matches. CDR3 length: 15 amino acids. From germline, CDR1 is SGHRS and CDR2 YFSETQ. Here the CDR3 reads CASSLSGTGEETQYF. DNA for the CDR3: TGCGCCAGCAGCCTTTCCGGGACAGGGGAAGAGACCCAGTACTTC.

This clonotype has just a few counts. The J gene is TRBJ1-1, the V gene TRBV20-1; unclear D gene. The CDR3 contains 16 residues. Trimming removed 4 bases from V and 0 bases from J, with 18 bases in between. CDR1 and CDR2 (germline): DFQATT, SNEGSKA (reference sequence). DNA for the CDR3: TGCAGTGCTAACCAGCCATACCCTCCCATGAACACTGAAGCTTTCTTT. Residues: CSANQPYPPMNTEAFF.

The table lists this clonotype with many counts. The chain uses TRBV2 and TRBJ2-1; 9 bases match TRBD2. There are 17 residues in the CDR3. J gave up 5 bases and V 2 bases, and 10 bases lay outside the gene matches. The V gene's germline CDR1 is SNHLY and CDR2 FYNNEI. For the CDR3, the DNA is TGTGCCAGCAGTGAACACGGTAGCGGGAGTTTCAACAATGAGCAGTTCTTC. It translates to CASSEHGSGSFNNEQFF.

Only a few counts were recorded for this clonotype. The rearrangement uses TRBV10-3 and TRBJ2-7; weak D call: TRBD2 (6 bases). V dropped 6 bases and J dropped 4 bases, with 16 bases sitting between them. This CDR3 region has 14 residues. Germline loops: CDR1 ENHRY, CDR2 SYGVKD. CDR3 amino acids: CAISSPGLSYEQYF. The DNA for the CDR3 is TGTGCCATCAGCTCTCCGGGACTCTCATACGAGCAGTACTTC.

This chain links TRBV20-1 with TRBJ2-1; no clear D gene. Germline loops: CDR1 DFQATT, CDR2 SNEGSKA (reference sequence). This CDR3 is 13 amino acids long. Trimming removed 3 bases at V and 0 bases at J, with 6 bases between. CDR3 sequence (DNA): TGCAGTGCTAGTAGAAGCTCCTACAATGAGCAGTTCTTC. It is translated as CSASRSSYNEQFF.

This clonotype was recorded many times. J is TRBJ2-3 and V is TRBV18, with unresolved D. The V end was cut by 3 bases, the J end by 2 bases, with 6 bases between. Looked up from germline, CDR1 is KGHSH and CDR2 is LQKENI. The CDR3 sequence is 13 residues long. The CDR3 bases are TGTGCCAGCTCACCTCCGAACACAGATACGCAGTATTTT. Translating it yields CASSPPNTDTQYF.

This clonotype was seen only a few times. This chain uses TRBV19 with TRBJ1-1; 8 bases are shared with TRBD1. This CDR3 has 16 residues. J lost 5 bases, V lost 5 bases, and 13 bases had no gene match. Per the germline V gene, CDR1 is LNHDA and CDR2 is SQIVND (reference sequence). CDR3 coding DNA: TGTGCCAGTAGTGAGGGCAGGGGGCTATTGTGGACTGAAGCTTTCTTT. This codes for CASSEGRGLLWTEAFF.

This clonotype was picked up a small number of times. This chain uses TRBV2 with TRBJ2-6; D call uncertain. Germline CDR1 SNHLY, CDR2 FYNNEI. The CDR3 is made up of 16 amino acids. Trimming cost V 6 bases and J 0 bases, with 12 bases left between them. The CDR3 loop is CASSRDTFSGANVLTF. As DNA, the CDR3 is TGTGCCAGCAGCCGAGACACCTTCTCTGGGGCCAACGTCCTGACTTTC.

This chain joins TRBV5-1 and TRBJ1-5; no clear D gene. CDR3 length: 14 residues. Between the trimmed V and J ends, which lost 0 bases and 6 bases, there was a span of 10 bases. Germline V gives CDR1 SGHRS, CDR2 YFSETQ. The DNA of the CDR3 is TGCGCCAGCAGCTTGGACGGTTGGACTCAGCCCCAGCATTTT. This encodes CASSLDGWTQPQHF.

This clonotype was seen at least ten times. This chain joins TRBV6-1 and TRBJ2-5; D gene unclear. Trimming removed 6 bases at V and 5 bases at J, with 19 bases between. Germline values: CDR1 MNHNS, CDR2 SASEGT. The CDR3 sequence is 15 residues long. The CDR3 sequence is CASSYIGPSQETQYF. The CDR3 DNA reads TGTGCCAGCAGCTATATCGGACCCTCGCAGGAGACCCAGTACTTC.

Ten or more counts support this clonotype. The V and J genes are TRBV20-1 and TRBJ2-1, with 8 bases aligning to TRBD1. Germline lookup yields CDR1 DFQATT and CDR2 SNEGSKA (reference sequence). With V trimmed by 5 bases and J by 10 bases, 4 bases remained unmatched. The CDR3 consists of 11 residues. This CDR3 is CSAPGGEEQFF. Here the CDR3 DNA reads TGCAGTGCTCCAGGGGGCGAGGAGCAGTTCTTC.

This clonotype was observed many times. The J gene is TRBJ2-2, the V gene TRBV24-1; D remains unclear. CDR1 is KGHDR and CDR2 is SFDVKD in the germline V gene. With 8 bases removed from V and 2 bases from J, the gap between germline ends came to 8 bases. The CDR3 extends over 13 amino acids. CDR3 sequence reads: CATKAANTGELFF. The CDR3 nucleotides read TGTGCCACCAAGGCAGCTAACACCGGGGAGCTGTTTTTT.

The V call is TRBV9, the J call TRBJ2-7; no clear D. Per germline, CDR1 SGDLS and CDR2 YYNGEE. Trimming shortened V by 0 bases and J by 0 bases, and 7 bases separated the two germline ends. The CDR3 length is 14 residues. Here the CDR3 DNA reads TGTGCCAGCAGCGTAGGCCAAGCCTCCTACGAGCAGTACTTC. It codes for CASSVGQASYEQYF.

This clonotype occurred once. V and J are TRBV20-1 and TRBJ2-1; 9 bases map to TRBD2. The CDR3 is 13 residues long. The germline V gene encodes CDR1 DFQATT and CDR2 SNEGSKA (reference sequence). The V and J ends lost 0 bases and 10 bases, in that order; junction bases with no gene match: 4. The CDR3 coding sequence is TGCAGTGCTAGAGATCAGCTAGCGGGAGAGCAGTTCTTC. As protein: CSARDQLAGEQFF.

This rearrangement joins TRBV2 to TRBJ2-1, with D unresolved. Per the germline V gene, CDR1 is SNHLY and CDR2 is FYNNEI. Trimming pared 4 bases from V and 1 base from J, leaving 14 bases between. The CDR3 length is 16 residues. Written as DNA, the CDR3 is TGTGCCAGCAGTGGTTCGCCAGCGCCATCCTACAATGAGCAGTTCTTC. Translation: CASSGSPAPSYNEQFF.